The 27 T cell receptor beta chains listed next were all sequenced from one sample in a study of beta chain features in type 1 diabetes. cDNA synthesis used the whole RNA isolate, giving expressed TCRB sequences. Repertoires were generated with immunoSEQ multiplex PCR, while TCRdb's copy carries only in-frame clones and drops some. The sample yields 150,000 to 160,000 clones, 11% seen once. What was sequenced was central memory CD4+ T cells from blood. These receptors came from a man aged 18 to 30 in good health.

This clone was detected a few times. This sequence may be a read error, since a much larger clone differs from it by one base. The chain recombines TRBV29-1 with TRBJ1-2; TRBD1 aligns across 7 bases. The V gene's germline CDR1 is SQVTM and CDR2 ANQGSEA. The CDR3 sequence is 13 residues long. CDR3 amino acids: CRVGQAYNYGYTF. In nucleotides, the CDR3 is TGCAGAGTCGGACAGGCATATAACTATGGCTACACCTTC.

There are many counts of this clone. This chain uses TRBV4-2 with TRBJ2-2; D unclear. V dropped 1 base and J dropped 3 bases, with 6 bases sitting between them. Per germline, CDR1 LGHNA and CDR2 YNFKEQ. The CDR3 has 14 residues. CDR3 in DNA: TGTGCCAGCAGCCAAGGTGTGGACACCGGGGAGCTGTTTTTT. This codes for CASSQGVDTGELFF.

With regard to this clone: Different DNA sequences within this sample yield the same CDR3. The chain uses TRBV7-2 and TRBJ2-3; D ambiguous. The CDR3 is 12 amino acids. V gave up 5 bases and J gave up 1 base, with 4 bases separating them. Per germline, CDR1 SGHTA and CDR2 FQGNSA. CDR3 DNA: TGTGCCAGCAGCACTCGCACAGATACGCAGTATTTT. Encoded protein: CASSTRTDTQYF.

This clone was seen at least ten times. DNA for the CDR3: TGTGCCAGCAGTGAAAGGGGGCGGTCGGTCATTCAGTACTTC. Translation: CASSERGRSVIQYF. The chain employs TRBV25-1 and TRBJ2-4; 7 bases match TRBD1. CDR3 size: 14 residues. Germline V gives CDR1 MGHDK, CDR2 SYGVNS. With 2 bases clipped from V and 9 bases from J, the junction kept 7 bases outside the gene matches. Filled out from reference TRBV25-1 and TRBJ2-4, the complete variable domain reads EADIYQTPRYLVIGTGKKITLECSQTMGHDKMYWYQQDPGMELHLIHYSYGVNSTEKGDLSSESTVSRIRTEHFPLTLESARPSHTSQYLCASSERGRSVIQYFGAGTRLSVL.

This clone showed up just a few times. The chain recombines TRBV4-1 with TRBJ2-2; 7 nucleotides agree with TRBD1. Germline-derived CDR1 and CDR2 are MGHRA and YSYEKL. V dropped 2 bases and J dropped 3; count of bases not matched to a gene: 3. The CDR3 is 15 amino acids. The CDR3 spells CASSQPDRDTGELFF. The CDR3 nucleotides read TGCGCCAGCAGCCAACCTGACAGGGACACCGGGGAGCTGTTTTTT.

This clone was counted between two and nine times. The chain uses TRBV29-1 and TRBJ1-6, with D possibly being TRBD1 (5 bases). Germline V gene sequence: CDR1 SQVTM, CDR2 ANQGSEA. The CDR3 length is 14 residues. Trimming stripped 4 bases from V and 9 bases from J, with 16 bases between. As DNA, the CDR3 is TGCAGCGTTGTTCGAGGGGAGTGGGGTTCACCCCTCCACTTT. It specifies CSVVRGEWGSPLHF.

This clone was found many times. CDR3 sequence: CSARPREQFF. As DNA, the CDR3 is TGCAGTGCCCGCCCCCGAGAGCAGTTCTTC. V is TRBV20-1 and J is TRBJ2-1; D unresolved. The germline CDR1 and CDR2 sequences are DFQATT and SNEGSKA (reference sequence). The CDR3 sequence is 10 residues long. Trimming took 6 bases from V and 10 from J, leaving 10 bases between them.

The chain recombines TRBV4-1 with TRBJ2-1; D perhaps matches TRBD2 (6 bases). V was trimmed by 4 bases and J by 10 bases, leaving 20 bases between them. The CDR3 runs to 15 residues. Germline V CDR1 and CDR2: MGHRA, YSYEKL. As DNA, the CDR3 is TGCGCCAGCAGCCCCCGGGCGTGGGGGGAAAGGGAGCAGTTCTTC. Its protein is CASSPRAWGEREQFF.

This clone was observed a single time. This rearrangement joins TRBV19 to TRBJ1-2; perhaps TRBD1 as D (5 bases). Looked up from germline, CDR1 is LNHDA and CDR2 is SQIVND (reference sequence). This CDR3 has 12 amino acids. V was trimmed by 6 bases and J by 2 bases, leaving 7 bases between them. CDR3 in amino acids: CASRGENYGYTF. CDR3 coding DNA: TGTGCCAGTAGGGGGGAAAACTATGGCTACACCTTC.

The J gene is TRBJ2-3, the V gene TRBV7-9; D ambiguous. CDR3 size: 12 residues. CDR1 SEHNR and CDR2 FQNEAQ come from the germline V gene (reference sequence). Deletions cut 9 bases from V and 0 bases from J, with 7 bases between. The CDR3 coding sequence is TGTGCCAGTGCGCCTAGCACAGATACGCAGTATTTT. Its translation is CASAPSTDTQYF.

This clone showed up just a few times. The CDR3 here is CASSSRGGDHEQFF. CDR3 DNA: TGTGCCAGCAGCTCCAGGGGCGGGGACCATGAGCAGTTCTTC. The rearrangement joins TRBV5-6 to TRBJ2-1; tentatively, D is TRBD1 or TRBD2 (6 bases each). Germline V gene sequence: CDR1 SGHDT, CDR2 YYEEEE. This CDR3 comprises 14 residues. The V and J ends lost 3 bases and 8 bases respectively, with 15 bases between them.

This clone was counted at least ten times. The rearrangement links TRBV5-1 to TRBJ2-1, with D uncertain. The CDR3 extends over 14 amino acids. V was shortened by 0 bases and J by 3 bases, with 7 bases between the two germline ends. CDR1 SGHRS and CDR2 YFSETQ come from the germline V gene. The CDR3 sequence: CASSLAQIYNEQFF. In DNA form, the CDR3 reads TGCGCCAGCAGCTTGGCCCAGATCTACAATGAGCAGTTCTTC.

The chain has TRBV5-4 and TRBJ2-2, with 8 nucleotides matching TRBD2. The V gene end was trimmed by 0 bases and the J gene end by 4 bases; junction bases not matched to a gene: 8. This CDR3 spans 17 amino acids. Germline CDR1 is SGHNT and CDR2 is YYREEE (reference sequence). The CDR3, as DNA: TGTGCCAGCAGCTTGGCCCCCAGCGGGAGCATCACCGGGGAGCTGTTTTTT. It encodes CASSLAPSGSITGELFF.

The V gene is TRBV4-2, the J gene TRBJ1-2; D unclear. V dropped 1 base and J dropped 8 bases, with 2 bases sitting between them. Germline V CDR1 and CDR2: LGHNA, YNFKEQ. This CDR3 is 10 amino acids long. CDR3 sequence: CASSQGGYTF. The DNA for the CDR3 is TGTGCCAGCAGCCAAGGGGGCTACACCTTC.

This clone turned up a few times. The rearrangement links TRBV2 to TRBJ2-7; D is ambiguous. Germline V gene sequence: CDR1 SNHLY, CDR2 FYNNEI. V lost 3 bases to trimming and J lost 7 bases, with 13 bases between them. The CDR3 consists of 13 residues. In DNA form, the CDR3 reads TGTGCCAGCAGTGAGGCGCATAAATGGGAGCAGTACTTC. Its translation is CASSEAHKWEQYF.

The CDR3 bases are TGCGCCAGCAGCAAGACGGCGAACACCGGGGAGCTGTTTTTT. This gives the protein CASSKTANTGELFF. The V and J genes are TRBV5-1 and TRBJ2-2; D is unresolved. Per the germline V gene, CDR1 is SGHRS and CDR2 is YFSETQ. The CDR3 runs 14 residues. Trimming took 4 bases from V and 0 from J, leaving 7 bases between them.

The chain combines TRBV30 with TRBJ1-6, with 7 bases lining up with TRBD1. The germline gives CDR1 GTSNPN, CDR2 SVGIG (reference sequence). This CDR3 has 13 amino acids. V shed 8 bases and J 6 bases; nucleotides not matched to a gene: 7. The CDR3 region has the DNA TGTGCCGGGCACAGGGGAGGTAATTCACCCCTCCACTTT. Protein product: CAGHRGGNSPLHF.

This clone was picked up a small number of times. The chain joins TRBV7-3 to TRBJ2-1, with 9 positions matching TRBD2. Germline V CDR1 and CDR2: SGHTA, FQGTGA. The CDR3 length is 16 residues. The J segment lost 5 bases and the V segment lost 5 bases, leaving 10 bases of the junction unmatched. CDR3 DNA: TGTGCCAGCAGCACCCGAGGTAGCGGGAGCCACAATGAGCAGTTCTTC. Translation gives CASSTRGSGSHNEQFF.

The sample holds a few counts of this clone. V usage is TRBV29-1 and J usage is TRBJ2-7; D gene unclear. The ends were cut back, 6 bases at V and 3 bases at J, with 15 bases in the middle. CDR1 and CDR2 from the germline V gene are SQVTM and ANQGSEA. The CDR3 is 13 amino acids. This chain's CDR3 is CSVTGSKSYEQYF. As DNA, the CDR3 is TGCAGCGTGACGGGCAGCAAGAGCTACGAGCAGTACTTC.

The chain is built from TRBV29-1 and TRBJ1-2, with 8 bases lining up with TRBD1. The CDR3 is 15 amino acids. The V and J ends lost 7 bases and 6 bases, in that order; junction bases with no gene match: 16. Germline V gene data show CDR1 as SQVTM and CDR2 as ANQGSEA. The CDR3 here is CSAVEWFSGGDGYTF. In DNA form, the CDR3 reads TGCAGCGCTGTTGAGTGGTTTTCAGGGGGCGATGGCTACACCTTC.

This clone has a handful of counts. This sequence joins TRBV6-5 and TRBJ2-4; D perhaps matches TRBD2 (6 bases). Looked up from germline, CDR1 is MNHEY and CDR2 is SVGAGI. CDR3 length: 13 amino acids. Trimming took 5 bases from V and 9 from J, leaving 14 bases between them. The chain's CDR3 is CASSTARGGIQYF. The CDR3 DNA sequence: TGTGCCAGCAGTACCGCCCGGGGAGGCATTCAGTACTTC.

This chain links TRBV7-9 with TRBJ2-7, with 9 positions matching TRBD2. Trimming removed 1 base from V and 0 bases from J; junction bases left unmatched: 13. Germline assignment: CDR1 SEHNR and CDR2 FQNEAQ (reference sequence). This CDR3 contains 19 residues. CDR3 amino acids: CASSLEVLAGRMSSYEQYF. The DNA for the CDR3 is TGTGCCAGCAGCTTAGAGGTACTAGCGGGCCGGATGAGCTCCTACGAGCAGTACTTC.

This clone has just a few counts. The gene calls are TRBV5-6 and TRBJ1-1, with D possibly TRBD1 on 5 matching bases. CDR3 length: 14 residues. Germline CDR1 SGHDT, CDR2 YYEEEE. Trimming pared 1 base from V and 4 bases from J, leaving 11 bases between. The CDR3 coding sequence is TGTGCCAGCAGCTTGACCGGGACCCCCACTGAAGCTTTCTTT. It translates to CASSLTGTPTEAFF.

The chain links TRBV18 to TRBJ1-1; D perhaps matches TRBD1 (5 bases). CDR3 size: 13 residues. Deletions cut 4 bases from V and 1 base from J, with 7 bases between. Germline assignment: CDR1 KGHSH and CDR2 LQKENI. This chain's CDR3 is CASSLQGNTEAFF. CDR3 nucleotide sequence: TGTGCCAGCTCACTCCAGGGGAACACTGAAGCTTTCTTT.

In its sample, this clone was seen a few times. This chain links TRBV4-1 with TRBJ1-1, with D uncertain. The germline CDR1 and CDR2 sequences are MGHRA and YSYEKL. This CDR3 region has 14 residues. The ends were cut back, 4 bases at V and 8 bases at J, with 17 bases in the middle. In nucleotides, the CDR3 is TGCGCCAGCAGCCCAGACGACGGCCCAGGAGAAGCTTTCTTT. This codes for CASSPDDGPGEAFF.

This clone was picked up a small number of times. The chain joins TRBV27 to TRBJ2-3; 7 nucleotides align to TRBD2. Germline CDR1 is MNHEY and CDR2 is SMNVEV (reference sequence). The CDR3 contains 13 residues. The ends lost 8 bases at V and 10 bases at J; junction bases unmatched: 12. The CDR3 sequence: CASGRERKRAQYF. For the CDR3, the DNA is TGTGCCAGCGGGAGGGAGCGGAAACGGGCGCAGTATTTT.

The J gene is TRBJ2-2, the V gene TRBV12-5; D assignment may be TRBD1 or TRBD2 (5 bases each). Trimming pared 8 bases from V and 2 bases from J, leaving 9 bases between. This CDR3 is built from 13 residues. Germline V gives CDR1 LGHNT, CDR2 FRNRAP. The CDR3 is CASRRDNTGELFF. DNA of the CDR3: TGTGCTAGTCGCAGGGACAACACCGGGGAGCTGTTTTTT.